This T cell receptor beta chain was sequenced during a study of blood T cell repertoires in COVID-19 (TCRdb year 2020). Regarding the complete study: Samples from collaborators originated in the United States, Italy and Spain and spanned both the acute and convalescent phases of COVID-19. The prospective study material was composed of cDNA or gDNA derived from T cells, B-cell-depleted T cells, or PBMCs. Deeply sampled blood TCRbeta repertoires from subjects exposed to, actively infected with, or recovered from COVID-19 were included in the dataset. The repertoires were released in a freely available public database meant as a resource for research on the immune response to SARS-CoV-2. The samples were drawn from two sources: the first 160 participants of the ongoing ImmuneRACE study, and 1,200 or so subjects contributed by 6 global collaborators. Sample metadata almost always included a de-identified subject ID, COVID-19 status, age in years and sex. Where available, HLA class I and class II types were taken from metadata supplied by the sample provider and were not determined by assay-based typing. Paper-wide results and their limitations: Clinical and demographic metadata were provided uncurated, with the amount varying by source and participant.

In the prospective study, participants were roughly 18 to 90 years old, resided in about two dozen geographic areas of the United States, and were enrolled through a virtual design. In the prospective study, participants were assigned to cohorts based on the clinical history participants reported in a screening survey and a study questionnaire. Exposed participants were defined as having been in contact with someone with a PCR-confirmed or clinician-diagnosed COVID-19 case within 2 weeks of study entry. In the prospective study, whole blood, serum and a nasopharyngeal or oropharyngeal swab were collected from each participant by mobile phlebotomists. Additional blood draws and questionnaires over an approximately two-month period could optionally be provided by prospective study participants. Prospective study blood samples were shipped either frozen or at room temperature before DNA extraction.

This clone was recorded a few times. The antigen it recognizes is unknown. Base qualities are not at hand, and no much larger clone is one base apart. TCRbeta CDR3 regions were amplified from genomic DNA by means of the immunoSEQ Assay, a bias-controlled multiplex PCR. In the paper's pipeline: The number of nucleated cells in each sample was estimated by amplification of reference gene primers within the assay. Sequence reads were collapsed and filtered to measure the absolute abundance of every unique TCRbeta CDR3 rearrangement. For each sample, productive Simpson clonality was calculated by taking the square root of Simpson's diversity index across productive rearrangements. Imported from immuneACCESS, the table was reduced by TCRdb to in-frame sequences with V and J called. These copies leave out some clones; in studies compared against another copy, an unresolved V gene accounts for under half, and the cause of the remainder is not known. Clone size and the V and J calls come from that table; the DNA yielded D and trimming. In this sample the table shows around 190,000 clones, about four fifths of which occur a single time. Together, the top ten hold 3% to 3.5% of the sample.

Reading the germline V gene (reference sequence) gives CDR1 LNHDA and CDR2 SQIVND. Reading from cysteine to phenylalanine, the CDR3 counts 14 amino acids. The sequence is cut down to CDR3 DNA, 42 bases in frame from base 1. At the junction V is shortened by 2 bases and J by 6 bases, with 13 bases in between. The clonotype comes from a woman in her thirties who had been exposed to COVID-19. Rearrangement joined TRBV19 to TRBJ1-2; the D gene identity is not certain. The sequenced material came from PBMCs or T cells enriched from blood (not recorded which). This receptor has the CDR3 CASSINEASDGYTF. Read as DNA, the sequence is TGTGCCAGTAGTATAAACGAAGCAAGCGATGGCTACACCTTC. This CDR3, with the reference TRBV19 and TRBJ1-2 proteins standing in past its ends, gives the full variable domain DGGITQSPKYLFRKEGQNVTLSCEQNLNHDAMYWYRQDPGQGLRLIYYSQIVNDFQKGDIAEGYSVSREKKESFPLTVTSAQKNPTAFYLCASSINEASDGYTFGSGTRLTVV.